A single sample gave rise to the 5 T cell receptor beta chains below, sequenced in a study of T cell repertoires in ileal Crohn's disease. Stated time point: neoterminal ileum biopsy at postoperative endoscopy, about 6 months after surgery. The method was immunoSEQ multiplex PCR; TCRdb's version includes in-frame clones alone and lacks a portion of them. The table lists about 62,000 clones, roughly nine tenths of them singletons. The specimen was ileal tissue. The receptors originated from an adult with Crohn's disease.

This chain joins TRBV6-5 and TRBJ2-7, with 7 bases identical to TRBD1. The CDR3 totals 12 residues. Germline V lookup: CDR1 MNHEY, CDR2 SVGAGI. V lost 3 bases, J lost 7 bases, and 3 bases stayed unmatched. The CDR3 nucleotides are TGTGCCAGCAGTTATGGGGGACAGGAGCAGTACTTC. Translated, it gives CASSYGGQEQYF.

CDR3 residues: CASHLGLAGGYEQYF. For the CDR3, the DNA is TGCGCCAGCCACCTTGGACTAGCGGGCGGATACGAGCAGTACTTC. The V call is TRBV5-1, the J call TRBJ2-7, with 11 bases lining up with TRBD2. Trimming at V came to 7 bases and at J to 4 bases, leaving 10 bases not matched to a gene. Per germline, CDR1 SGHRS and CDR2 YFSETQ. The CDR3 has 15 residues. The entire variable domain, with the rest obtained from reference TRBV5-1 and TRBJ2-7, is as follows: KAGVTQTPRYLIKTRGQQVTLSCSPISGHRSVSWYQQTPGQGLQFLFEYFSETQRNKGNFPGRFSGRQFSNSRSEMNVSTLELGDSALYLCASHLGLAGGYEQYFGPGTRLTVT.

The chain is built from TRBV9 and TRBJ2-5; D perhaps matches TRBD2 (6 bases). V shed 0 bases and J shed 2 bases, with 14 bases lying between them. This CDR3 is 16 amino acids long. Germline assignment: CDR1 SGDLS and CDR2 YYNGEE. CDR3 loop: CASSVALSSGQETQYF. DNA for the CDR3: TGTGCCAGCAGCGTAGCTTTATCCAGCGGGCAAGAGACCCAGTACTTC.

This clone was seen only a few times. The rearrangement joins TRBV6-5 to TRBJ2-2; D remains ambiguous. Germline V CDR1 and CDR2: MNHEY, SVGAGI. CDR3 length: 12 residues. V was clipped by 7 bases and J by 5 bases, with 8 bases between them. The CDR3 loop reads CASTSSTGELFF. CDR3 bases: TGTGCCAGCACTTCGAGTACCGGGGAGCTGTTTTTT.

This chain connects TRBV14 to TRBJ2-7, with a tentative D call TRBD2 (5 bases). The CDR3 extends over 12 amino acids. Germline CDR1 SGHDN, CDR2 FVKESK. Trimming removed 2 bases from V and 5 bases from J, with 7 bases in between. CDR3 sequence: CASSQRGHEQYF. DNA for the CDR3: TGTGCCAGCAGCCAACGAGGGCACGAGCAGTACTTC.